This TCR beta chain was retrieved from a study of T-cell reconstitution after alpha-beta-depleted transplantation in children. Germline CDR1 reads MNHEY; CDR2 reads SVGEGT. J was trimmed by 7 bases and V by 7 bases; bases with no gene match: 10. The CDR3 totals 15 residues. The TCRbeta library incorporated unique molecular identifiers. TCRdb passed the PCR reads through MiXCR, listing each CDR3 protein once. The table lists about 340,000 distinct CDR3 sequences, 13% of them singletons, with 4.3% in the top ten. The V gene is TRBV6-2 or TRBV6-3, the J gene TRBJ2-5, with 12 bases matching TRBD1. Sequencing used PBMCs, obtained from the stem cell graft. The sequence was obtained from a human donor who donated a stem cell graft to a child with Fanconi anemia. The CDR3 region has the DNA TGTGCCAGCACTCTACTGCCGGGACAGGGGGCGACCCAGTACTTC. It encodes CASTLLPGQGATQYF.